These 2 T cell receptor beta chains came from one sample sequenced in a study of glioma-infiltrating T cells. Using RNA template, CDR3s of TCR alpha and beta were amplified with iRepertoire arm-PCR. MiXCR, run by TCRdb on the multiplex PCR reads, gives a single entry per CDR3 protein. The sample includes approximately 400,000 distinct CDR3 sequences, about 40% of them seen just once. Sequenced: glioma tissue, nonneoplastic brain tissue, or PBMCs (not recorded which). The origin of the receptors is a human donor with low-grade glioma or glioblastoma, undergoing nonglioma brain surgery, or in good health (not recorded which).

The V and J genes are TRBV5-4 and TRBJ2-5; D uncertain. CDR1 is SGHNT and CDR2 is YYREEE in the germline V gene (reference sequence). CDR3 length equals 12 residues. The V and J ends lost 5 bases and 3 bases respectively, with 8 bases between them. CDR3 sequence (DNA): TGTGCCAGCAGACTGGACGAAGAGACCCAGTACTTC. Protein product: CASRLDEETQYF.

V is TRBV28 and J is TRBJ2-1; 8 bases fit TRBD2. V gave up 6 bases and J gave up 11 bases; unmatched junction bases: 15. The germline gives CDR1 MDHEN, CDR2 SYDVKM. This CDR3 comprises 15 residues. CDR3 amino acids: CASRQPGGDGRKQFF. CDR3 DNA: TGTGCCAGCAGGCAACCGGGGGGGGACGGGAGGAAGCAGTTCTTC.